Listed below are T cell receptor beta chains from one sample, sequenced in a study of T cell responses to AZD1222 COVID-19 vaccine. TCRdb's table, derived via immunoSEQ multiplex PCR, lists solely in-frame clones and lacks some. Of roughly 100,000 clones in the sample, about nine tenths were seen once. Sequenced material: peripheral blood, taken 28 days after the second AZD1222 dose. Source of these receptors: an adult who received the AZD1222 COVID-19 vaccine. CDR3s include the opening cysteine and the closing phenylalanine or tryptophan. Each record gives: D gene, J gene, V gene, clone size, CDR3 DNA, CDR3 protein. A D gene is named only where the DNA matches it firmly. Expanded clones are given a class, and other clones once, few, many or no size at all.

d_gene: .; j_gene: TRBJ1-5; v_gene: TRBV18; abundance: .; CDR3nt: TGTGCCAGTTCAGAGGGGTATAGCAATCAGCCCCAGCATTTT; CDR3aa: CASSEGYSNQPQHF
d_gene: .; j_gene: TRBJ1-1; v_gene: TRBV5-1; abundance: .; CDR3nt: TGCGCCAGCAGCTTGGCCGGGGCCTTGAACACTGAAGCTTTCTTT; CDR3aa: CASSLAGALNTEAFF
d_gene: TRBD1; j_gene: TRBJ2-2; v_gene: TRBV6-5; abundance: once; CDR3nt: TGTGCCATCGGGACAGGGAACACCGGGGAGCTGTTTTTT; CDR3aa: CAIGTGNTGELFF
d_gene: TRBD1; j_gene: TRBJ1-6; v_gene: TRBV15; abundance: .; CDR3nt: TGTGCCACCAGCAGAGACAGGGGGAGTAATTCACCCCTCCACTTT; CDR3aa: CATSRDRGSNSPLHF
d_gene: .; j_gene: TRBJ1-5; v_gene: TRBV28; abundance: .; CDR3nt: TGTGCCAGCAGTCCCTCCATGGTCAATCAGCCCCAGCATTTT; CDR3aa: CASSPSMVNQPQHF
d_gene: TRBD1; j_gene: TRBJ2-6; v_gene: TRBV6-2/TRBV6-3; abundance: .; CDR3nt: TGTGCCAGCAGTTGGGGACAGGCCCTCTCTGGGGCCAACGTCCTGACTTTC; CDR3aa: CASSWGQALSGANVLTF
d_gene: .; j_gene: TRBJ1-5; v_gene: TRBV6-5; abundance: .; CDR3nt: TGTGCCAGCAGTTCAATACAGGGACCGAGCAATCAGCCCCAGCATTTT; CDR3aa: CASSSIQGPSNQPQHF
d_gene: TRBD1; j_gene: TRBJ1-4; v_gene: TRBV2; abundance: .; CDR3nt: TGTGCCAGCAGTCTCAGGGGGTGGGCAACTAATGAAAAACTGTTTTTT; CDR3aa: CASSLRGWATNEKLFF
d_gene: TRBD2; j_gene: TRBJ2-5; v_gene: TRBV7-9; abundance: .; CDR3nt: TGTGCCAGCAGCTCCCGTCGACTAGCGGTACAAGAGACCCAGTACTTC; CDR3aa: CASSSRRLAVQETQYF
d_gene: .; j_gene: TRBJ1-5; v_gene: TRBV28; abundance: .; CDR3nt: TGTGCCAGCAGCCTTCTCGCCGGGACGGATAATCAGCCCCAGCATTTT; CDR3aa: CASSLLAGTDNQPQHF
d_gene: .; j_gene: TRBJ2-1; v_gene: TRBV20-1; abundance: .; CDR3nt: TGCAGTGGAGCAAGGGATGAGCAGTTCTTC; CDR3aa: CSGARDEQFF
d_gene: TRBD1; j_gene: TRBJ1-2; v_gene: TRBV15; abundance: .; CDR3nt: TGTGCCACCAGCAGATATGGGGGACAGAACTATGGCTACACCTTC; CDR3aa: CATSRYGGQNYGYTF
d_gene: .; j_gene: TRBJ2-3; v_gene: TRBV6-1; abundance: .; CDR3nt: TGTGCCAGCAGTGATAGGGGTGCGCCAGATACGCAGTATTTT; CDR3aa: CASSDRGAPDTQYF
d_gene: .; j_gene: TRBJ2-3; v_gene: TRBV11-2; abundance: .; CDR3nt: TGTGCCAGCAGCGCACAGGGTTCCACAGATACGCAGTATTTT; CDR3aa: CASSAQGSTDTQYF
d_gene: .; j_gene: TRBJ2-1; v_gene: TRBV6-5; abundance: .; CDR3nt: TGTGCCAGCAGTCAAATCGCGAGTGAGCAGTTCTTC; CDR3aa: CASSQIASEQFF
d_gene: .; j_gene: TRBJ2-5; v_gene: TRBV29-1; abundance: .; CDR3nt: TGCAGCGTGGCACAGGGTGACGGAAAGACCCAGTACTTC; CDR3aa: CSVAQGDGKTQYF
d_gene: .; j_gene: TRBJ2-7; v_gene: TRBV5-6; abundance: .; CDR3nt: TGTGCCAGCAGCTTGGGAGGTGTCGCCTACGAGCAGTACTTC; CDR3aa: CASSLGGVAYEQYF
d_gene: .; j_gene: TRBJ2-5; v_gene: TRBV5-1; abundance: .; CDR3nt: TGCGCCAGCAGCAGCGGGCTAGAAGAGACCCAGTACTTC; CDR3aa: CASSSGLEETQYF
d_gene: TRBD2; j_gene: TRBJ2-7; v_gene: TRBV6-6; abundance: .; CDR3nt: TGTGCCAGCAGGCCGCTAGCGGAGAGCTCCTACGAGCAGTACTTC; CDR3aa: CASRPLAESSYEQYF
d_gene: .; j_gene: TRBJ1-1; v_gene: TRBV9; abundance: .; CDR3nt: TGTGCCAGCAGCGTAGGGATCGGGAACACTGAAGCTTTCTTT; CDR3aa: CASSVGIGNTEAFF
d_gene: .; j_gene: TRBJ2-3; v_gene: TRBV25-1; abundance: .; CDR3nt: TGTGCCAGCAGTGACGGTCAGAGCACAGATACGCAGTATTTT; CDR3aa: CASSDGQSTDTQYF
d_gene: TRBD2; j_gene: TRBJ2-1; v_gene: TRBV24-1; abundance: .; CDR3nt: TGTGCCACCAGTGACCTTAGTTCTAGCGGGAGAAGTGTCGATGAGCAGTTCTTC; CDR3aa: CATSDLSSSGRSVDEQFF
d_gene: TRBD1; j_gene: TRBJ2-2; v_gene: TRBV30; abundance: .; CDR3nt: TGTGCCTGGAGTAGAGACAGGGGGCTGTATCGAGGCACCGGGGAGCTGTTTTTT; CDR3aa: CAWSRDRGLYRGTGELFF
d_gene: .; j_gene: TRBJ2-3; v_gene: TRBV11-2; abundance: .; CDR3nt: TGTGCCAGCAGTAACTATCTGGATACGCAGTATTTT; CDR3aa: CASSNYLDTQYF
d_gene: .; j_gene: TRBJ2-2; v_gene: TRBV7-2; abundance: .; CDR3nt: TGTGCCAGCAGCTCGTACACCGGGGAGCTGTTTTTT; CDR3aa: CASSSYTGELFF
d_gene: .; j_gene: TRBJ2-7; v_gene: TRBV5-8; abundance: once; CDR3nt: TGTGCCAGCAGCTTGGTCGGACACCCCTACGAGCAGTACTTC; CDR3aa: CASSLVGHPYEQYF
d_gene: .; j_gene: TRBJ1-3; v_gene: TRBV7-9; abundance: .; CDR3nt: TGTGCCAGCAGCTTACCCCAGAGCAGCTCTGGAAACACCATATATTTT; CDR3aa: CASSLPQSSSGNTIYF
d_gene: .; j_gene: TRBJ1-1; v_gene: TRBV20-1; abundance: few; CDR3nt: TGCAGTGCTAGGCGGGGAGGAGAAGCTTTCTTT; CDR3aa: CSARRGGEAFF
d_gene: .; j_gene: TRBJ1-6; v_gene: TRBV18; abundance: .; CDR3nt: TGTGCCAGCTCACCAAGGGCCAACCCAACTAATTCACCCCTCCACTTT; CDR3aa: CASSPRANPTNSPLHF
d_gene: .; j_gene: TRBJ1-3; v_gene: TRBV10-1; abundance: .; CDR3nt: TGCGCCACAGGGACGGTGCCGTCGGGAAACACCATATATTTT; CDR3aa: CATGTVPSGNTIYF
d_gene: .; j_gene: TRBJ1-5; v_gene: TRBV28; abundance: .; CDR3nt: TGTGCCAGCAGTTTAAATTCCGGACGGTTCTCCCTTTTTTTT; CDR3aa: CASSLNSGRFSLFF
d_gene: .; j_gene: TRBJ2-3; v_gene: TRBV7-9; abundance: once; CDR3nt: TGTGCCAGCAGCTCGGCCACTAGCACAGATACGCAGTATTTT; CDR3aa: CASSSATSTDTQYF
d_gene: TRBD1; j_gene: TRBJ1-6; v_gene: TRBV7-8; abundance: .; CDR3nt: TGTGCCAGCAGCTTTTCCGGACAGGGGGCCACCTATAATTCACCCCTCCACTTT; CDR3aa: CASSFSGQGATYNSPLHF
d_gene: .; j_gene: TRBJ2-7; v_gene: TRBV19; abundance: .; CDR3nt: TGTGCCAGTAGTACGACAGGAATGTCCTACGAGCAGTACTTC; CDR3aa: CASSTTGMSYEQYF
d_gene: .; j_gene: TRBJ1-2; v_gene: TRBV7-9; abundance: .; CDR3nt: TGTGCCAGCAGCTTCGAGACAGGCCCCCTAGGCTACACCTTC; CDR3aa: CASSFETGPLGYTF
d_gene: .; j_gene: TRBJ1-3; v_gene: TRBV28; abundance: .; CDR3nt: TGTGCCAGCAGTCCGCAGGGTGGTGGAAACACCATATATTTT; CDR3aa: CASSPQGGGNTIYF